Listed here are 23 T cell receptor beta chains from one sample, sequenced in a study of tumor-infiltrating lymphocytes in primary liver carcinoma. The researchers produced TCR beta cDNA from roughly 500 ng total RNA with a constant-region primer. Libraries for TCR beta were built through three nested multiplex PCR rounds, which together made up a slightly modified ARM-PCR procedure. Running 10 cycles apiece, the first two PCR rounds relied on TRBV1-TRBV30 forward primers together with a C-beta reverse primer. TCRdb passed the multiplex PCR reads through MiXCR, listing each CDR3 protein once. The table includes about 200,000 distinct CDR3 sequences, around four fifths detected once. Unsorted bulk tissue of about 19-33 mg yielded co-extracted RNA and DNA. Input material: tumor tissue from primary liver carcinoma. Every receptor here comes from a man aged 35 to 55 with primary liver carcinoma and hepatitis B virus infection.

A remark on this clonotype: The CDR3 does not end in the conserved phenylalanine or tryptophan, so this is likely a read error. The limits of the CDR3 on the DNA are not certain, so only TCRdb's listed CDR3 is given. V and J are TRBV6-2 or TRBV6-3 and TRBJ2-3; the D call in the table, TRBD2, was not verified against the DNA. The CDR3 extends over 13 residues, inclusive of both ends. Germline CDR1 reads MNHEY; CDR2 reads SVGEGT. CDR3 region: CASSSALANTLYS.

Note on this clonotype: One end of the junction does not line up with germline, which may come from a read error. V usage is TRBV11-1 and J usage is TRBJ2-7, with D possibly TRBD2 on 5 matching bases. The CDR3 extends over 17 amino acids. CDR1 is SGHAT, CDR2 FQDESV, per germline (reference sequence). This CDR3 reads CASSLGPAGETFYEQCF. The DNA for the CDR3 is TGTGCCAGCAGCTTAGGGCCGGCGGGTGAAACCTTCTACGAGCAGTGCTTC.

This chain connects TRBV10-3 to TRBJ2-7, with 8 bases identical to TRBD1. The V and J ends lost 6 bases and 6 bases, in that order; junction bases with no gene match: 16. Germline CDR1 is ENHRY and CDR2 is SYGVKD. The CDR3 is 16 amino acids. In nucleotides, the CDR3 is TGTGCCATCAGCGGTGTGAGGGACAGGAACTCTGGCGAGCAGTACTTC. Its protein product is CAISGVRDRNSGEQYF.

In the case of this clonotype: A much bigger clone sits one base away, suggesting this may be a read error. The chain is built from TRBV5-1 and TRBJ1-1; no firm D call. The CDR3 has 15 amino acids. In germline, CDR1 is SGHRS, CDR2 YFSETQ. With 4 bases removed from V and 1 base from J, the gap between germline ends came to 14 bases. CDR3 DNA sequence: TGCGCCAGCAGCCCGAGAGGTATGACGAACACTGAAGCTTTCTTT. The encoded protein is CASSPRGMTNTEAFF.

About this clonotype: The junction and the germline gene differ at one end; a read error may be behind it. The chain joins TRBV12-3 or TRBV12-4 to TRBJ1-4; D possibly corresponds to TRBD1 (5 bases). There are 13 residues in the CDR3. This CDR3 is CTSSLAGTQKLFF. DNA of the CDR3: TGTACCAGCAGTTTAGCTGGGACCCAAAAACTGTTTTTT.

Points on this clonotype: Since the CDR3 does not end with the conserved phenylalanine or tryptophan, this likely comes from a read error. This chain joins TRBV29-1 and TRBJ2-7; either TRBD1 or TRBD2 may fit D (5 bases each). Germline lookup yields CDR1 SQVTM and CDR2 ANQGSEA. V dropped 6 bases and J dropped 2 bases, with 23 bases sitting between them. This CDR3 has 16 residues. Written as DNA, the CDR3 is TGCAGCGTCACGACATCTGGGACCGGCACTCCCTACGAGCAGTACTTA. Its protein product is CSVTTSGTGTPYEQYL.

As for this clonotype: One end of the junction is discordant with germline, which a read error may explain. The chain employs TRBV4-3 and TRBJ2-5; D is undetermined. Germline V gene data show CDR1 as LGHNA and CDR2 as YSLEER. The CDR3 is 14 residues long. The CDR3 DNA is TGCGTCAGCAGCCAAGAGGAGTACTTGGAGACCCGGTTCTTC. Translation gives CVSSQEEYLETRFF.

V gene TRBV11-1 combines with J gene TRBJ2-1, with 12 bases matching TRBD2. Trimming cost V 4 bases and J 7 bases; bases outside gene matches: 8. The CDR3 length is 16 residues. The germline V gene encodes CDR1 SGHAT and CDR2 FQDESV (reference sequence). This CDR3 is CASSSSTSGSRNEQFF. The CDR3 DNA is TGTGCCAGCAGCTCCTCGACTAGCGGGAGTCGAAATGAGCAGTTCTTC.

The V and J genes are TRBV4-2 and TRBJ2-1; D may correspond to TRBD1 or TRBD2 (6 bases each). The CDR3 is made up of 16 amino acids. The V gene's germline CDR1 is LGHNA and CDR2 YNFKEQ. The V end lost 7 bases, the J end lost 5 bases, and 21 bases lay between the germline ends. CDR3 region: CASIHAGGQGNNEQFF. Written as DNA, the CDR3 is TGTGCCAGCATCCATGCCGGGGGACAAGGGAACAATGAGCAGTTCTTC.

Comment on this clonotype: Its ends do not fully match the called genes, so a read error is possible. This CDR3 is CASSYSSSGRRYEQCF. CDR3 bases: TGTGCCAGCAGTTACTCGTCTAGCGGGAGGAGATATGAGCAGTGCTTC. The chain is built from TRBV6-2 or TRBV6-3 and TRBJ2-7; the match to TRBD2 covers 11 bases. CDR1 is MNHEY and CDR2 is SVGEGT in the germline V gene. The CDR3 contains 16 residues.

In the case of this clonotype: Germline is not matched at one junction end, which may reflect a read error. This chain links TRBV11-2 with TRBJ2-5; perhaps TRBD2 as D (5 bases). The CDR3 has 15 amino acids. Germline lookup yields CDR1 SGHAT and CDR2 FQNNGV. The CDR3 bases are TGTGCTAGCAGTCGTTGGACTGGTCCCGCGGAGACCCATAATTTC. Protein sequence: CASSRWTGPAETHNF.

Comments on this clonotype: Germline and junction disagree at one end, which may indicate a read error. This chain uses TRBV29-1 with TRBJ1-1, with D unresolved. This CDR3 spans 12 amino acids. Per the germline V gene, CDR1 is SQVTM and CDR2 is ANQGSEA. CDR3 nucleotides: TGTAACGTTGAAGATTCGGGCACTGAAGCTTTCTTT. The encoded protein is CNVEDSGTEAFF.

For this clonotype: A much larger clone sits a single nucleotide away, making a read error possible. The chain employs TRBV28 and TRBJ2-5; 8 nucleotides match TRBD2. The ends lost 7 bases at V and 5 bases at J; junction bases unmatched: 9. The germline CDR1 and CDR2 sequences are MDHEN and SYDVKM. CDR3 length: 14 amino acids. CDR3 amino acids: CASTDSGNGETQYF. The CDR3 region has the DNA TGTGCCAGCACCGATAGCGGGAACGGGGAGACCCAGTACTTC.

On this clonotype: At one boundary the junction diverges from the germline segment, which might be a read error. The chain combines TRBV5-5 with TRBJ1-5; D may be TRBD1 (5 bases). The CDR3 totals 14 residues. CDR1 SGHKS and CDR2 YYEKEE come from the germline V gene (reference sequence). CDR3 sequence (DNA): TGTGCTAGCCACCGGGGCGCCCTACCTCAGTCCCAGCATTTT. Its protein product is CASHRGALPQSQHF. The complete variable domain, with remaining parts taken from reference TRBV5-5 and TRBJ1-5, reads DAGVTQSPTHLIKTRGQQVTLRCSPISGHKSVSWYQQVLGQGPQFIFQYYEKEERGRGNFPDRFSARQFPNYSSELNVNALLLGDSALYLCASHRGALPQSQHFGDGTRLSIL.

The chain is built from TRBV6-2 or TRBV6-3 and TRBJ2-7; D call uncertain. V was shortened by 5 bases and J by 13 bases, with 30 bases between the two germline ends. Germline assignment: CDR1 MNHEY and CDR2 SVGEGT. The CDR3 sequence is 16 residues long. This CDR3 is CASSSGRSRSSYERYF. CDR3 sequence (DNA): TGTGCCAGCAGTAGTGGGCGGAGCCGCAGCTCCTACGAGCGATACTTC.

The gene calls are TRBV11-1 and TRBJ2-4; D possibly matches TRBD1 or TRBD2 (5 bases each). The CDR3 covers 17 residues. V lost 4 bases to trimming and J lost 2 bases, with 18 bases between them. Looked up from germline, CDR1 is SGHAT and CDR2 is FQDESV (reference sequence). CDR3 region: CASSYPGNWGTKNIQYF. The CDR3 DNA is TGTGCCAGCAGCTATCCCGGGAATTGGGGGACCAAAAACATTCAGTACTTC. The full variable domain, with the rest looked up from reference TRBV11-1 and TRBJ2-4, is EAEVAQSPRYKITEKSQAVAFWCDPISGHATLYWYRQILGQGPELLVQFQDESVVDDSQLPKDRFSAERLKGVDSTLKIQPAELGDSAMYLCASSYPGNWGTKNIQYFGAGTRLSVL.

The V call is TRBV5-5, the J call TRBJ2-7, with TRBD1 matching 8 bases. This CDR3 region has 16 residues. The V gene's germline CDR1 is SGHKS and CDR2 YYEKEE (reference sequence). V lost 4 bases to trimming and J lost 5 bases; unmatched junction nucleotides: 14. CDR3 protein: CASSLFGTGIINEQYF. CDR3 nucleotide sequence: TGTGCCAGCAGCCTCTTCGGGACAGGCATAATCAACGAGCAGTACTTC.

Notes on this clonotype: The junction shows a germline mismatch at one end, possibly a read error. The genes are TRBV6-1 and TRBJ2-2, with D possibly being TRBD2 (5 bases). The length of the CDR3 is 14 residues. CDR1 and CDR2 from the germline V gene are MNHNS and SASEGT. CDR3 loop: CVSSALAISGELFF. The CDR3 DNA reads TGTGTCAGCAGTGCGTTAGCGATCAGCGGGGAGCTGTTTTTT.

Regarding this clonotype: A much larger clone lies one base from this, so it may be a read error. The chain has TRBV18 and TRBJ1-1, with D uncertain. The CDR3 spans 12 residues. Looked up from germline, CDR1 is KGHSH and CDR2 is LQKENI. CDR3 loop: CASSPGWTEALF. CDR3 in DNA: TGTGCCAGCTCACCAGGGTGGACTGAAGCTTTATTT.

On this clonotype itself: Mismatch with germline at one junction end may stem from a read error. The rearrangement joins TRBV11-2 to TRBJ2-7, with D perhaps matching TRBD1 or TRBD2 (5 bases each). This CDR3 is 16 amino acids long. Germline CDR1 is SGHAT and CDR2 is FQNNGV. This chain's CDR3 is CASSLRTNGASYAQYF. For the CDR3, the DNA is TGTGCCAGCAGCTTGCGCACTAACGGGGCCTCCTACGCGCAGTACTTC.

The CDR3 sequence is CSCYLDRGVVGYTF. CDR3 DNA: TGCAGCTGTTACCTGGACAGGGGAGTAGTCGGATACACCTTC. The V call is TRBV29-1, the J call TRBJ1-2; the match to TRBD1 covers 9 bases. The germline CDR1 and CDR2 sequences are SQVTM and ANQGSEA. The CDR3 is made up of 14 amino acids. Trimming took 8 bases from V and 11 from J; bases not matched to a gene: 18. Based on the CDR3 plus reference TRBV29-1 and TRBJ1-2, the full variable domain is SAVISQKPSRDICQRGTSLTIQCQVDSQVTMMFWYRQQPGQSLTLIATANQGSEATYESGFVIDKFPISRPNLTFSTLTVSNMSPEDSSIYLCSCYLDRGVVGYTFGSGTRLTVV.

As for this clonotype: A read error is likely, as this CDR3 ends without the conserved phenylalanine or tryptophan. This rearrangement joins TRBV6-2 or TRBV6-3 to TRBJ2-7, with D perhaps TRBD1 (6 bases). This CDR3 spans 13 amino acids. The germline CDR1 and CDR2 sequences are MNHEY and SVGEGT. CDR3 loop: CASNFAGVYEQYI. Written as DNA, the CDR3 is TGCGCCAGTAATTTCGCAGGGGTCTACGAGCAGTACATC.

The chain recombines TRBV7-2 with TRBJ2-3, with 10 bases lining up with TRBD2. The CDR3 is made up of 15 amino acids. CDR1 is SGHTA and CDR2 is FQGNSA in the germline V gene. The junction had 6 bases not matched to a gene; V was cut back by 5 bases and J by 4 bases. The CDR3, as DNA: TGTGCCAGCAGCCCTAGCGGGAGCGTCGCAGATACGCAGTATTTT. This translates into CASSPSGSVADTQYF. Together with reference TRBV7-2 and TRBJ2-3, the CDR3 gives the full variable domain: GAGVSQSPSNKVTEKGKDVELRCDPISGHTALYWYRQSLGQGLEFLIYFQGNSAPDKSGLPSDRFSAERTGGSVSTLTIQRTQQEDSAVYLCASSPSGSVADTQYFGPGTRLTVL.